Sequencing of this TCR beta chain was carried out in a study of blood T cell repertoires in COVID-19. Study details: Researchers got acute and convalescent COVID-19 samples from the United States, Italy and Spain. T cells, B-cell-depleted T cells, or PBMCs supplied cDNA or gDNA.

This clone showed up just once. At one end, the junction sequence differs from germline, possibly due to a read error. As processed by the authors: It was from reference gene primer amplification that nucleated cell counts were estimated. Clones were sequenced by immunoSEQ multiplex PCR, and TCRdb holds only the in-frame ones, with some missing. Clone size and the V and J calls come from that table; the DNA yielded D and trimming. The sample lists fewer than 150,000 clones; 80% to 90% were seen once. The sequenced sample consisted of peripheral blood. This receptor was taken from a woman aged 50 to 65 with active or convalescent COVID-19.

The CDR3 protein is CASSLGDRVPDTQYF. The CDR3 DNA is TGTGCTAGCAGCTTAGGGGACAGGGTCCCAGATACGCAGTATTTT. The V and J genes are TRBV7-7 and TRBJ2-3; 9 bases are shared with TRBD1. In germline, CDR1 is SSHAT, CDR2 FNYEAQ (reference sequence). CDR3 length: 15 amino acids. Full variable domain (missing parts from reference TRBV7-7 and TRBJ2-3): GAGVSQSPRYKVTKRGQDVTLRCDPISSHATLYWYQQALGQGPEFLTYFNYEAQPDKSGLPSDRFSAERPEGSISTLTIQRTEQRDSAMYRCASSLGDRVPDTQYFGPGTRLTVL.